This entry describes one T cell receptor (beta chain). Repertoires were generated with immunoSEQ multiplex PCR, while TCRdb's copy carries only in-frame clones and drops some. The sample includes over 55,000 clones, approximately 90% of them seen just once. The V end lost 7 bases, the J end lost 7 bases, and 14 bases lay between the germline ends. The CDR3 has 13 residues. The germline gives CDR1 LNHDA, CDR2 SQIVND (reference sequence). This sample is part of a study of OX40 agonist ivuxolimab in advanced cancers. The sequenced sample was CD4+ or CD8+ T cells sorted from blood, obtained in a trial of the OX40 agonist ivuxolimab. The chain recombines TRBV19 with TRBJ2-1; D gene ambiguous. The receptor was isolated from an adult with an advanced solid tumor such as melanoma, head and neck, liver or kidney cancer. The CDR3 here is CASKAPNANEQFF. CDR3 in DNA: TGTGCCAGTAAGGCCCCTAACGCGAATGAGCAGTTCTTC.